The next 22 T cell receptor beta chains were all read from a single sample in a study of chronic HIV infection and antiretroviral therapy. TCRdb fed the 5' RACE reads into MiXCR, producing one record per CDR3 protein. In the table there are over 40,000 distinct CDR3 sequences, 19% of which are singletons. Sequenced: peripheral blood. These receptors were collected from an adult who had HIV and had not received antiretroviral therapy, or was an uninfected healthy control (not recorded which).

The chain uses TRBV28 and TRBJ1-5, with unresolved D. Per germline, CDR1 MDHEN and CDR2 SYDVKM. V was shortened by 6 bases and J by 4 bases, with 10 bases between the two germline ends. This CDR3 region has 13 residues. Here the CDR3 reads CASSPLGNQPQHF. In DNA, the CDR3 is TGTGCCAGCAGCCCTCTTGGAAATCAGCCCCAGCATTTT.

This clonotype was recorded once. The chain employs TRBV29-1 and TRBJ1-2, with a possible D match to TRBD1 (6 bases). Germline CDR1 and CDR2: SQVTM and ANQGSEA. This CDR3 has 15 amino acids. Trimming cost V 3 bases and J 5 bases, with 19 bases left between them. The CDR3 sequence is CSVDPEGGAVYGYTF. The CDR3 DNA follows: TGCAGCGTTGACCCCGAGGGGGGGGCAGTATATGGCTACACCTTC.

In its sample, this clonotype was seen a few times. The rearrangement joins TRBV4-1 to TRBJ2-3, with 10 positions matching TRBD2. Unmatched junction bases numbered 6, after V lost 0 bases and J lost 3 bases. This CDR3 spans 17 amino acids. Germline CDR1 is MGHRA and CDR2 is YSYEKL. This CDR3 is CASSQEVRTSGTDTQYF. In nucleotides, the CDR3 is TGCGCCAGCAGCCAAGAAGTCAGGACTAGCGGAACAGATACGCAGTATTTT.

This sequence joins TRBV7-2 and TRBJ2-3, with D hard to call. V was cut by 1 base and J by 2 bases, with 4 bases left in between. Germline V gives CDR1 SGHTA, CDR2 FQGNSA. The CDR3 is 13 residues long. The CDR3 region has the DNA TGTGCCAGCAGCTTAGGCCACACAGATACGCAGTATTTT. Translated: CASSLGHTDTQYF.

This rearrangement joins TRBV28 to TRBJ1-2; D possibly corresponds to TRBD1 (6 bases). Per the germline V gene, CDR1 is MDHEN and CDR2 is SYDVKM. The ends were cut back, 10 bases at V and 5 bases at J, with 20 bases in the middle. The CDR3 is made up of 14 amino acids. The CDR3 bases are TGTGCCACCCCGCGAGACAGGAAGGAGTATGGCTACACCTTC. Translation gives CATPRDRKEYGYTF.

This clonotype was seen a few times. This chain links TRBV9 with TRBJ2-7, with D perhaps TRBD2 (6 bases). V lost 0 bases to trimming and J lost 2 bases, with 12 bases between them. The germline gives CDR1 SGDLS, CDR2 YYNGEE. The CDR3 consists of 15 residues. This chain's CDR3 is CASSVDGSGAYEQYF. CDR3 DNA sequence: TGTGCCAGCAGCGTAGACGGGAGTGGAGCCTACGAGCAGTACTTC.

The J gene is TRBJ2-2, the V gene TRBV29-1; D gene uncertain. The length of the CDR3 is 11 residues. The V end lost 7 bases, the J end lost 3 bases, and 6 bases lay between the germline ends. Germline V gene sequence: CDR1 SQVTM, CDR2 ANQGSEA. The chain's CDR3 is CSALDTGELFF. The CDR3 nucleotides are TGCAGCGCCCTTGACACCGGGGAGCTGTTTTTT.

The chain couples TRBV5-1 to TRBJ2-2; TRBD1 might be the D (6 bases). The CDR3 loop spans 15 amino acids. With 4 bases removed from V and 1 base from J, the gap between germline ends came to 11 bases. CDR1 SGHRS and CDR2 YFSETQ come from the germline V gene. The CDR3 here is CASSQLTGNTGELFF. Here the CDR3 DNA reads TGCGCCAGCAGCCAACTGACAGGGAACACCGGGGAGCTGTTTTTT. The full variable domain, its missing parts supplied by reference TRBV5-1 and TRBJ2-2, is KAGVTQTPRYLIKTRGQQVTLSCSPISGHRSVSWYQQTPGQGLQFLFEYFSETQRNKGNFPGRFSGRQFSNSRSEMNVSTLELGDSALYLCASSQLTGNTGELFFGEGSRLTVL.

The CDR3 spells CASSPSRLADYNEQFF. CDR3 sequence (DNA): TGTGCCAGCAGCCCGAGTAGGCTAGCGGACTACAATGAGCAGTTCTTC. The chain uses TRBV9 and TRBJ2-1; 7 bases agree with TRBD2. Germline values: CDR1 SGDLS, CDR2 YYNGEE. V shed 4 bases and J 3 bases; nucleotides not matched to a gene: 10. This CDR3 comprises 16 residues.

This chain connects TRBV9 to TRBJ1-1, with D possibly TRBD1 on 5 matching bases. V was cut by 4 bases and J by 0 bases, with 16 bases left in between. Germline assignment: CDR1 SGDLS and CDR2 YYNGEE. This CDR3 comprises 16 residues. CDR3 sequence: CASSPHRQTLNTEAFF. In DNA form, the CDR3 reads TGTGCCAGCAGCCCTCATCGACAGACCCTGAACACTGAAGCTTTCTTT.

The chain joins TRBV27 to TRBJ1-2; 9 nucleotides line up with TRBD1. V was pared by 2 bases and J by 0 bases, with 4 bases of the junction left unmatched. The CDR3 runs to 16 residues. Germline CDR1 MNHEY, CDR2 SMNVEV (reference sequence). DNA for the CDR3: TGTGCCAGCAGTTTAAGCCGGACAGGGGCTAACTATGGCTACACCTTC. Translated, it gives CASSLSRTGANYGYTF.

CDR3: CASSGDSSSTDTQYF. For the CDR3, the DNA is TGCGCCAGCAGCGGGGACAGTTCTAGCACAGATACGCAGTATTTT. The chain is built from TRBV4-1 and TRBJ2-3; 7 nucleotides match TRBD1. Germline trimming cut 5 bases from V and 0 bases from J; bases unmatched to any gene: 5. CDR3 length: 15 amino acids. The germline V gene encodes CDR1 MGHRA and CDR2 YSYEKL.

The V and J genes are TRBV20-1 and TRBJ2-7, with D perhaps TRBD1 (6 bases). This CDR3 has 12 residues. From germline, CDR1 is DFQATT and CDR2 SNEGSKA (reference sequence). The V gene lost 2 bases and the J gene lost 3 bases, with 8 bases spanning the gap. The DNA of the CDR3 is TGCAGTGCTAGACCACAGGGCTACGAGCAGTACTTC. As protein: CSARPQGYEQYF.

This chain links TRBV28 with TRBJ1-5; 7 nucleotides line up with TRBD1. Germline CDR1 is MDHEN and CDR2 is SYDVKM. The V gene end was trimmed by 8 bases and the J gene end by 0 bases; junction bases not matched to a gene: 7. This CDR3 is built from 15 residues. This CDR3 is CASVGTEHSNQPQHF. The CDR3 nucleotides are TGTGCCAGCGTGGGGACAGAGCATAGCAATCAGCCCCAGCATTTT. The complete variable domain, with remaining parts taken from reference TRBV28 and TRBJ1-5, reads DVKVTQSSRYLVKRTGEKVFLECVQDMDHENMFWYRQDPGLGLRLIYFSYDVKMKEKGDIPEGYSVSREKKERFSLILESASTNQTSMYLCASVGTEHSNQPQHFGDGTRLSIL.

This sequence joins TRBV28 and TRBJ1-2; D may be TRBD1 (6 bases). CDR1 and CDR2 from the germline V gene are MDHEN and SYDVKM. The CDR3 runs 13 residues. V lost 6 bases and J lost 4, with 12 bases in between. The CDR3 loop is CASSAQGPYGYTF. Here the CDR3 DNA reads TGTGCCAGCAGCGCACAGGGACCCTATGGCTACACCTTC.

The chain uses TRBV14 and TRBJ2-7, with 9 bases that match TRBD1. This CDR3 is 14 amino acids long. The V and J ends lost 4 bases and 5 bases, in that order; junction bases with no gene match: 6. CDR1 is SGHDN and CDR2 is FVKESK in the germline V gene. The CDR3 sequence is CASSPRDRAHEQYF. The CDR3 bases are TGTGCCAGCAGCCCCCGGGACAGGGCGCACGAGCAGTACTTC. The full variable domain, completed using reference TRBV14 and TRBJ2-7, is EAGVTQFPSHSVIEKGQTVTLRCDPISGHDNLYWYRRVMGKEIKFLLHFVKESKQDESGMPNNRFLAERTGGTYSTLKVQPAELEDSGVYFCASSPRDRAHEQYFGPGTRLTVT.

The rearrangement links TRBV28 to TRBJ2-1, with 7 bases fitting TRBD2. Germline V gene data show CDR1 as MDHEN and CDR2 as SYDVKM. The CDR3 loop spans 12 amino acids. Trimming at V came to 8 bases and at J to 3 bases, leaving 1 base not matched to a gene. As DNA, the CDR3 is TGTGCCAGCGGGGGGGACTACAATGAGCAGTTCTTC. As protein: CASGGDYNEQFF.

CDR3 nucleotides: TGTGCCAGCAGTGGCCGACAAGCAACTAATGAAAAACTGTTTTTT. Translated, it gives CASSGRQATNEKLFF. The genes are TRBV28 and TRBJ1-4; D is uncertain. Germline CDR1 and CDR2: MDHEN and SYDVKM. V was pared by 5 bases and J by 0 bases, with 10 bases between. The CDR3 consists of 15 residues.

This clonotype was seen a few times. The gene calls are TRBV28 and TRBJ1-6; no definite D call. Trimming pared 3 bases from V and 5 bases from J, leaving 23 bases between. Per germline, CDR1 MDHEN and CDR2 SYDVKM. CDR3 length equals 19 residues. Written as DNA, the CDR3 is TGTGCCAGCAGTTTTGAGGGCCCGTGGGGAGGGCTGCATAATTCACCCCTCCACTTT. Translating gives CASSFEGPWGGLHNSPLHF.

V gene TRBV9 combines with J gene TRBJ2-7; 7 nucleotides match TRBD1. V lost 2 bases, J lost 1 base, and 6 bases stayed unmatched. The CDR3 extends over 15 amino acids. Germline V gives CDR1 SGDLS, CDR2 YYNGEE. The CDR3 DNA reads TGTGCCAGCAGCGTGTCCGGGACAGCGTCCTACGAGCAGTACTTC. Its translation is CASSVSGTASYEQYF.

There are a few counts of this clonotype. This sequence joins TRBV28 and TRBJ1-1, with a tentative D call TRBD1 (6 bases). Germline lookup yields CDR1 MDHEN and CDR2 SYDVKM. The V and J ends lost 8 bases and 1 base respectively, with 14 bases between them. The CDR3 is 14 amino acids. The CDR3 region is CASPASGENTEAFF. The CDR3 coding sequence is TGTGCCAGCCCCGCCTCAGGGGAGAACACTGAAGCTTTCTTT.

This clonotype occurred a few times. The CDR3 loop reads CASSPAWGTAAYEQYF. CDR3 DNA sequence: TGTGCCAGCAGTCCTGCGTGGGGGACAGCAGCCTACGAGCAGTACTTC. The chain employs TRBV28 and TRBJ2-7; 7 positions agree with TRBD1. Germline V gene sequence: CDR1 MDHEN, CDR2 SYDVKM. The CDR3 length is 16 residues. The junction had 12 bases not matched to a gene; V was cut back by 5 bases and J by 2 bases.